This TCR beta chain comes out of a study of T cell repertoires in cytomegalovirus infection. Overall study: Both CMV infection and a matching HLA type were indicated by public TCR beta signatures. Study outcomes and limitations: Using cumulative public TCR beta family frequency, the authors identified those who carried CMV together with the relevant HLA. The ex vivo response showed dominance by HLA-C-restricted CMV-specific TCR beta clonotypes.

TCRdb reprocessed the reads with MiXCR, giving one entry per CDR3 protein. The sample includes roughly 630,000 distinct CDR3 sequences, approximately 24% of them seen just once. The length of the CDR3 is 14 residues. Deletions cut 3 bases from V and 7 bases from J, with 13 bases between. Germline V gene data show CDR1 as SNHLY and CDR2 as FYNNEI. The sample holds a few counts of this clonotype. The antigen remains undetermined. This chain links TRBV2 with TRBJ2-1, with D possibly being TRBD2 (5 bases). This receptor was taken from a human donor in good health (CMV status not recorded). Some clones in this sample may be carry-over from other donors' samples. Sequenced: CD8+ T cells from PBMCs. The CDR3 is CASSEGFSGNEQFF. In DNA, the CDR3 is TGTGCCAGCAGTGAGGGATTCTCGGGGAATGAGCAGTTCTTC.